The present T cell receptor beta chain was sequenced within a study of cytomegalovirus exposure and HLA in healthy donors. This clone has only a few counts. Method: immunoSEQ multiplex PCR; TCRdb's copy keeps in-frame clones and lacks some. The table records 110,000 or so clones, around 88% of them present only once. V dropped 2 bases and J dropped 2 bases, with 10 bases sitting between them. CDR1 and CDR2 from the germline V gene are KGHSH and LQKENI. CDR3 length: 14 residues. V is TRBV18 and J is TRBJ2-7; D gene uncertain. This TCR came from a man aged 18-30 years in good health and CMV-seronegative. Sequencing was done on a sample of PBMCs. The CDR3 reads CASSPEMTAYEQYF. The CDR3 nucleotides read TGTGCCAGCTCACCAGAGATGACTGCCTACGAGCAGTACTTC.